A single TCR beta chain is shown here with its context. This sample stems from a study of long-term antiretroviral therapy in people with HIV. For the study at large: Initial samples were collected about a decade before the 2015 immediate-ART recommendation.

There was at least one pre-ART PBMC sample for each donor, plus at least two post-ART PBMC samples. The CDR3 loop spans 17 amino acids. Germline V lookup: CDR1 SNHLY, CDR2 FYNNEI. Losses at the gene ends were 8 bases for V and 1 base for J; bases not matched to a gene: 10. At survey level, the immunoSEQ assay was run in its v3.0 version. Produced via immunoSEQ multiplex PCR; TCRdb's table is partial and in-frame only. The data show 25,000 to 35,000 clones, 91% seen once. The TCR comes from a man between 18 and 35 years old with HIV. Here the sequenced sample was unsorted PBMCs, taken 3.1 years after starting antiretroviral therapy. The chain has TRBV2 and TRBJ2-6, with 8 bases matching TRBD1. Here the CDR3 reads CASGQGPFLSGANVLTF. CDR3 sequence (DNA): TGTGCCAGCGGACAGGGCCCGTTTTTATCTGGGGCCAACGTCCTGACTTTC.